A selection of T cell receptor beta chains follows, all from one sample in a study of cytomegalovirus exposure and HLA in healthy donors. The data were produced by immunoSEQ multiplex PCR, yet TCRdb's version contains in-frame clones alone and is incomplete. The table has about 89,000 clones, less than 70% seen once; the top ten hold roughly 2.1%. Sequencing used PBMCs. The receptor set was obtained from a human donor in good health. The CDR3 runs from the conserved cysteine through the conserved F or W. Each record gives: V gene, J gene, clone size, D gene, CDR3 protein, CDR3 DNA. The D gene is left open where the match is weak. The size field is filled for only some rows; it gives once, few, many or a size class.

TRBV30	TRBJ1-1	few	-	CAWRKKGDTEAFF	TGTGCCTGGAGGAAAAAGGGGGACACTGAAGCTTTCTTT
TRBV6-1	TRBJ1-1	-	-	CAVAGILRSYTEAFF	TGTGCCGTAGCCGGGATCCTACGTTCCTATACTGAAGCTTTCTTT
TRBV10-3	TRBJ1-2	few	TRBD1	CAISEDRGRGYTF	TGTGCCATCAGTGAGGACAGGGGGCGGGGCTACACCTTC
TRBV7-2	TRBJ2-3	-	TRBD2	CASSDLSGGLLDTQYF	TGTGCCAGCAGCGACCTTAGCGGGGGCCTGCTGGATACGCAGTATTTT
TRBV30	TRBJ1-1	-	TRBD1	CAWSRDRNTEAFF	TGTGCCTGGAGCCGGGACAGGAACACTGAAGCTTTCTTT
TRBV19	TRBJ2-1	-	-	CASSIAGATIYNEQFF	TGTGCCAGTAGTATTGCGGGGGCTACGATCTACAATGAGCAGTTCTTC
TRBV9	TRBJ2-1	-	-	CASSDHRVYNEQFF	TGTGCCAGCAGCGATCATCGGGTCTACAATGAGCAGTTCTTC
TRBV29-1	TRBJ1-2	-	-	CSSGSGRGGINYGYTF	TGCAGCTCTGGGTCGGGGAGGGGGGGGATAAACTATGGCTACACCTTC
TRBV14	TRBJ2-5	-	-	CASSQGWGQIQETQYF	TGTGCCAGCAGCCAAGGATGGGGCCAGATCCAAGAGACCCAGTACTTC
TRBV6-6	TRBJ2-5	-	TRBD2	CASSYGVAGAQYF	TGTGCCAGCAGTTACGGGGTGGCGGGGGCCCAGTACTTC
TRBV7-2	TRBJ2-1	-	TRBD2	CASSPGLAGVFYNEQFF	TGTGCCAGCAGCCCGGGGCTAGCGGGGGTATTCTACAATGAGCAGTTCTTC
TRBV7-9	TRBJ2-6	few	TRBD1	CASSGGQGGPSGANVLTF	TGTGCCAGCAGCGGGGGACAGGGGGGGCCTTCTGGGGCCAACGTCCTGACTTTC
TRBV5-4	TRBJ2-5	few	TRBD2	CASSLGTSQETQYF	TGTGCCAGCAGCTTGGGGACTAGCCAAGAGACCCAGTACTTC
TRBV7-2	TRBJ2-7	-	TRBD2	CASTTTSGGSYEQYF	TGTGCCAGCACGACCACTAGCGGGGGATCCTACGAGCAGTACTTC
TRBV11-3	TRBJ1-1	-	TRBD1	CASSLSGTGDTEAFF	TGTGCCAGCAGTTTATCGGGGACAGGGGACACTGAAGCTTTCTTT
TRBV5-1	TRBJ2-4	-	-	CASSPPGLPSGVAKNIQYF	TGCGCCAGCAGCCCACCGGGACTTCCTTCGGGGGTAGCCAAAAACATTCAGTACTTC
TRBV19	TRBJ2-7	-	-	CASTSGRGGPGEQYF	TGTGCCAGTACATCCGGCCGGGGAGGTCCTGGCGAGCAGTACTTC
TRBV6-5	TRBJ1-6	few	-	CASRSQGNSPLHF	TGTGCCAGCAGGAGCCAGGGGAATTCACCCCTCCACTTT
TRBV2	TRBJ1-2	few	TRBD1	CASSGTGNGYTF	TGTGCCAGCAGTGGGACAGGGAATGGCTACACCTTC
TRBV2	TRBJ1-3	once	-	CASSRLGQNLGNTIYF	TGTGCCAGCAGTCGCTTGGGGCAGAACCTCGGAAACACCATATATTTT
TRBV6-1	TRBJ1-1	few	-	CASVAVADTEAFF	TGTGCCAGCGTAGCAGTGGCGGACACTGAAGCTTTCTTT
TRBV6-5	TRBJ2-7	-	TRBD1	CASRRDRAYEQYF	TGTGCCAGCAGAAGAGACAGGGCCTACGAGCAGTACTTC
TRBV2	TRBJ2-3	-	-	CASSERGGDTQYF	TGTGCCAGCAGTGAACGCGGAGGGGATACGCAGTATTTT
TRBV2	TRBJ1-1	-	TRBD1	CASSEGGTGVTEAFF	TGTGCCAGCAGTGAAGGTGGGACAGGTGTCACTGAAGCTTTCTTT
TRBV18	TRBJ1-4	-	TRBD1	CASSPTGTGATNEKLFF	TGTGCCAGCTCACCGACCGGGACAGGGGCAACTAATGAAAAACTGTTTTTT
TRBV5-6	TRBJ1-4	-	-	CASSLGTRVDEKLFF	TGTGCCAGCAGCCTGGGGACGCGGGTGGATGAAAAACTGTTTTTT
TRBV6-5	TRBJ2-7	-	TRBD2	CASSYGRGGLNEQYF	TGTGCCAGCAGTTACGGGCGGGGGGGGCTCAACGAGCAGTACTTC
TRBV7-9	TRBJ2-1	-	-	CASPGWGRGANEQFF	TGTGCCAGCCCGGGGTGGGGCAGGGGCGCCAATGAGCAGTTCTTC
TRBV11-3	TRBJ2-2	few	TRBD1	CASSSRGPAGELFF	TGTGCCAGCAGCTCCAGGGGGCCGGCCGGGGAGCTGTTTTTT
TRBV5-4	TRBJ1-4	few	TRBD1	CASSITGGENEKLFF	TGTGCCAGCAGCATTACAGGGGGAGAAAATGAAAAACTGTTTTTT
TRBV7-2	TRBJ1-1	-	-	CASTIRMNTEAFF	TGTGCCAGCACCATCAGGATGAACACTGAAGCTTTCTTT